The clone carrying this TCR beta chain was recorded a few times. At one boundary the junction diverges from the germline segment, which might be a read error. Germline V lookup: CDR1 PRHDT, CDR2 FYEKMQ (reference sequence). The CDR3 is 18 residues long. The assay was immunoSEQ multiplex PCR, and TCRdb's table has in-frame clones only and misses some. The sample lists fewer than 3,000 clones; about a quarter were seen once. The sample's treatment: randomized to nivolumab then ipilimumab (arm A) or the reverse (arm B). The entry originates in a study of sequential checkpoint blockade in melanoma. At the level of the study: After nivolumab or ipilimumab alone, about two dozen patients had week-13 rebiopsies.

This receptor was identified in a human donor with melanoma. The input for sequencing was tumor tissue (inferred from file names), taken from a patient given nivolumab and ipilimumab in sequence. This chain connects TRBV13 to TRBJ2-3; TRBD2 aligns across 11 bases. CDR3 coding DNA: TGTGCCAGCAGTTTAGCGGGGGGGCCCTCCCAGTACACAGATACGCAGTATTTT. It translates to CASSLAGGPSQYTDTQYF.